These 2 T cell receptor beta chains share one sample of origin, sequenced in a study of OX40 agonist ivuxolimab in advanced cancers. TCRdb keeps only in-frame clones here, not all; method: immunoSEQ multiplex PCR. The data contain some 45,000 clones, approximately 86% of them singletons. The sequencing used CD4+ or CD8+ T cells sorted from blood, collected in a trial of the OX40 agonist ivuxolimab. These TCRs come from an adult with an advanced solid tumor such as melanoma, head and neck, liver or kidney cancer.

The sample holds one count of this clone. The V and J genes are TRBV15 and TRBJ1-1; D unresolved. Germline CDR1 reads LNHNV; CDR2 reads YYDKDF (reference sequence). The CDR3 consists of 15 residues. The V and J ends lost 3 bases and 0 bases respectively, with 11 bases between them. CDR3 in DNA: TGTGCCACCAGCAGGCACCCGGAATTGAACACTGAAGCTTTCTTT. It codes for CATSRHPELNTEAFF.

This sequence joins TRBV4-3 and TRBJ2-7; 7 bases are shared with TRBD1. Trimming took 1 base from V and 3 from J; bases not matched to a gene: 6. Per germline, CDR1 LGHNA and CDR2 YSLEER. The length of the CDR3 is 15 residues. Here the CDR3 reads CASSQGTTGNYEQYF. The CDR3 DNA is TGCGCCAGCAGCCAAGGGACGACAGGGAACTACGAGCAGTACTTC.